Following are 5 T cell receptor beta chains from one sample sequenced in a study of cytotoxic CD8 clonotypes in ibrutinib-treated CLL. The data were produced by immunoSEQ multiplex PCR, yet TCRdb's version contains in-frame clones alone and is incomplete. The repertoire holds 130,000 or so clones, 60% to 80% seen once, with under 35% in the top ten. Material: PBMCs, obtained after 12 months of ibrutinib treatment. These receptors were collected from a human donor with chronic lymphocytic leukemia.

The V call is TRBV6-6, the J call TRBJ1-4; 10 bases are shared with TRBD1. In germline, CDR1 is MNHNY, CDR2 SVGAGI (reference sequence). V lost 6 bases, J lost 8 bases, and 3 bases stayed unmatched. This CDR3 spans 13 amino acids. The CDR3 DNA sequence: TGTGCCAGCAGCCTGGACAGGGGGGAAAAACTGTTTTTT. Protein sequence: CASSLDRGEKLFF.

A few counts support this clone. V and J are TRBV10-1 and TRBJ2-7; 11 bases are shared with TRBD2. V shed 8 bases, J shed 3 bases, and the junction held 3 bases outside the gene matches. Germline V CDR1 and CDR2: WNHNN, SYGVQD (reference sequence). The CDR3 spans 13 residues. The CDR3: CASLTSGDYEQYF. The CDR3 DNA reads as TGCGCCAGCCTGACTAGCGGGGACTACGAGCAGTACTTC.

The CDR3 DNA reads as TGTGCCAGCAGCTTATACATGGATACGCAGTATTTT. The encoded protein is CASSLYMDTQYF. The V call is TRBV7-2, the J call TRBJ2-3, with no clear D. There are 12 residues in the CDR3. Germline V gene sequence: CDR1 SGHTA, CDR2 FQGNSA. V was clipped by 2 bases and J by 6 bases, with 6 bases between them.

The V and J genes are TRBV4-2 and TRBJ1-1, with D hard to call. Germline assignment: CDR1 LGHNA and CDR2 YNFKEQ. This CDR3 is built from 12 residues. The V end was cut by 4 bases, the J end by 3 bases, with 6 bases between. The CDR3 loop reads CASSLTDTEAFF. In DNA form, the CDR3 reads TGTGCCAGCAGCCTCACGGACACTGAAGCTTTCTTT.

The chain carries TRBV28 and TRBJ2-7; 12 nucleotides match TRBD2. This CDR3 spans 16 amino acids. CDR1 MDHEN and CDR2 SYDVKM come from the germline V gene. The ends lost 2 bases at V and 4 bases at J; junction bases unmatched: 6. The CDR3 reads CASSLGGLAGQYEQYF. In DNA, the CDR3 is TGTGCCAGCAGTTTAGGAGGACTAGCGGGACAGTACGAGCAGTACTTC.